This section outlines one TCR beta chain sequence together with its context. V dropped 5 bases and J dropped 3; count of bases not matched to a gene: 5. The CDR3 length is 14 residues. Germline CDR1 SGHNT, CDR2 YENEEA. The sample comes from a study of blood T cell repertoires in COVID-19. Study-level information: T cells, B-cell-depleted T cells, or PBMCs supplied cDNA or gDNA.

Authors' processing steps: Amplified reference gene primers provided the basis for estimating nucleated cell counts. The protocol was immunoSEQ multiplex PCR, while the TCRdb copy is restricted to in-frame clones and leaves out a portion. V and J calls and clone size are those listed in that table; D and trimming were worked out from the DNA. The data contain approximately 330,000 clones, 90% of them seen just once; the ten biggest clones take up about 1%. The material sequenced was peripheral blood. V and J are TRBV11-3 and TRBJ2-3; TRBD2 matches at 7 bases. The TCR originated in a woman aged 40-49 years with COVID-19, enrolled during active disease. CDR3 sequence reads: CASSREGRTDTQYF. The DNA for the CDR3 is TGTGCCAGCAGCAGGGAGGGGAGGACAGATACGCAGTATTTT.